This T cell receptor beta chain was profiled in a study of chronic HIV infection and antiretroviral therapy. In this sample, this clonotype turned up many times. TCRdb independently ran MiXCR on the 5' RACE reads; one entry per CDR3 protein. The repertoire holds around 30,000 distinct CDR3 sequences, about 9.7% seen once, with about 2.7% in the top ten. The CDR3 spans 16 residues. Germline CDR1 reads SGHVS; CDR2 reads FNYEAQ. V shed 5 bases, J shed 4 bases, and the junction held 4 bases outside the gene matches. Sequenced material: peripheral blood. The sequence derives from an adult who had HIV and had not received antiretroviral therapy, or was an uninfected healthy control (not recorded which). The V call is TRBV7-6, the J call TRBJ2-3; 15 bases fit TRBD2. Written as DNA, the CDR3 is TGTGCCAGCAGCCCAGGACTAGCGGGAGGGCCAGATACGCAGTATTTT. This translates into CASSPGLAGGPDTQYF.